This is a list of T cell receptor beta chains from one sample in a study of shared clonotypes between healthy human individuals. Libraries were prepared by immunoSEQ multiplex PCR; TCRdb keeps only in-frame clonotypes and omits some of them. The sample has more than 400,000 clones; 90% to 97% are singletons. Sequenced sample: naive CD4+ T cells sorted from blood. The receptors stem from a woman younger than 45 in good health. The CDR3 runs from the conserved cysteine through the conserved F or W. A D gene is named only where the DNA matches it firmly. The size of a clone is reported for some rows only, either as once, few or many, or as a class for expanded clones.

cdr3_aa,cdr3_nt,clone_size,d_call,v_call,j_call
CASSHDRGFEQPQHF,TGTGCCAGCAGCCATGACAGGGGGTTCGAACAGCCCCAGCATTTT,once,TRBD1,TRBV28,TRBJ1-5
CASTWEGSQPQHF,TGTGCCAGCACCTGGGAGGGTAGCCAGCCCCAGCATTTT,NA,NA,TRBV28,TRBJ1-5
CASSRRTVGHEQYF,TGTGCCAGCAGCCGACGGACAGTAGGCCACGAGCAGTACTTC,NA,NA,TRBV16,TRBJ2-7
CASRMGLAGTDTQYF,TGTGCCAGCAGGATGGGACTAGCCGGTACAGATACGCAGTATTTT,NA,TRBD2,TRBV2,TRBJ2-3
CASSYSGTGVSGELFF,TGTGCCAGCAGTTACTCCGGGACAGGGGTGTCCGGGGAGCTGTTTTTT,NA,TRBD1,TRBV6-6,TRBJ2-2
CASSPSEVDAGNTIYF,TGTGCCAGCTCACCCTCGGAGGTCGACGCTGGAAACACCATATATTTT,NA,NA,TRBV18,TRBJ1-3
CASSEMDRAPTEAFF,TGTGCCAGCAGTGAAATGGACAGGGCACCAACTGAAGCTTTCTTT,NA,TRBD1,TRBV2,TRBJ1-1
CASRDLAGIAGELFF,TGCGCCAGCAGAGATCTAGCGGGAATCGCCGGGGAGCTGTTTTTT,NA,TRBD2,TRBV10-2,TRBJ2-2
CASSGFRLAGISSYNEQFF,TGTGCCAGTAGTGGATTCCGACTAGCGGGGATAAGCTCCTACAATGAGCAGTTCTTC,NA,TRBD2,TRBV19,TRBJ2-1
CSVDLAGGNEQFF,TGCAGCGTTGATCTAGCGGGGGGGAATGAGCAGTTCTTC,NA,TRBD2,TRBV29-1,TRBJ2-1
CASSYSGGPSYNEQFF,TGTGCCAGCAGTTACAGCGGAGGGCCCTCCTACAATGAGCAGTTCTTC,NA,NA,TRBV28,TRBJ2-1
CASSPSTAGVGNEQFF,TGTGCCAGCAGTCCTTCCACAGCGGGAGTCGGCAATGAGCAGTTCTTC,NA,TRBD2,TRBV28,TRBJ2-1
CASSLARDYKETQYF,TGCGCCAGCAGCTTGGCCCGGGACTATAAAGAGACCCAGTACTTC,NA,TRBD2,TRBV5-1,TRBJ2-5
CASSKGWLMNTEAFF,TGTGCCAGCAGCAAAGGGTGGCTAATGAACACTGAAGCTTTCTTT,NA,NA,TRBV7-8,TRBJ1-1
CSARGSVETQYF,TGCAGCGCTCGAGGTAGTGTGGAGACCCAGTACTTC,NA,NA,TRBV29-1,TRBJ2-5
CASSARRANTGELFF,TGTGCCAGCAGCGCCCGCAGGGCGAACACCGGGGAGCTGTTTTTT,NA,NA,TRBV9,TRBJ2-2
CSPSTGREQYF,TGCAGTCCCTCGACAGGGCGAGAGCAGTACTTC,NA,TRBD1,TRBV20-1,TRBJ2-7
CASRVGQLYEQYF,TGTGCCAGCAGAGTCGGACAGCTCTACGAGCAGTACTTC,NA,NA,TRBV2,TRBJ2-7
CASSSGDMNTEAFF,TGCGCCAGCTCGTCAGGGGACATGAACACTGAAGCTTTCTTT,NA,NA,TRBV5-1,TRBJ1-1
CASREGRDFINYGYTF,TGCGCCAGCCGAGAGGGCCGGGACTTCATTAACTATGGCTACACCTTC,NA,NA,TRBV5-1,TRBJ1-2
CASRPTSGSIYNEQFF,TGTGCCAGCAGGCCGACTAGCGGGAGTATTTACAATGAGCAGTTCTTC,NA,TRBD2,TRBV7-9,TRBJ2-1
CASRTTGQGLYEQYF,TGCGCCAGCCGGACCACGGGACAGGGCTTGTACGAGCAGTACTTC,NA,TRBD1,TRBV5-1,TRBJ2-7
CASSTAEQYPREQYF,TGTGCCAGTAGCACTGCTGAGCAGTACCCTCGCGAGCAGTACTTC,few,NA,TRBV19,TRBJ2-7
CATSRDYWAAQNHEQYF,TGTGCCACCAGCAGAGATTATTGGGCGGCCCAGAACCACGAGCAGTACTTC,once,NA,TRBV15,TRBJ2-7
CASSFTGDQAAFF,TGTGCCAGCAGCTTCACGGGGGACCAAGCAGCTTTCTTT,NA,NA,TRBV11-2,TRBJ1-1
CASSQARRTGPYEQYF,TGCGCCAGCAGCCAAGCGAGAAGGACGGGGCCCTACGAGCAGTACTTC,NA,NA,TRBV4-1,TRBJ2-7
CASSIAGTGNTIYF,TGTGCCAGTAGTATAGCAGGGACTGGAAACACCATATATTTT,NA,NA,TRBV19,TRBJ1-3
CASSLTVVGNTIYF,TGTGCCAGCAGTTTAACAGTAGTCGGGAACACCATATATTTT,NA,NA,TRBV7-9,TRBJ1-3
CASSELQETTYEQYF,TGTGCCAGCAGTGAGTTGCAAGAAACCACCTACGAGCAGTACTTC,NA,NA,TRBV2,TRBJ2-7
CATRGLTQLETQYF,TGTGCCACAAGGGGACTGACACAGTTGGAGACCCAGTACTTC,NA,NA,TRBV27,TRBJ2-5
CASSPGQGYNEQFF,TGTGCCAGCAGCCCGGGACAGGGGTACAATGAGCAGTTCTTC,NA,TRBD1,TRBV7-9,TRBJ2-1
CASSPGSGRAIYNEQFF,TGTGCCAGCTCACCGGGTAGCGGGAGGGCCATCTACAATGAGCAGTTCTTC,NA,TRBD2,TRBV18,TRBJ2-1
CASSFSEMNTEAFF,TGTGCCAGCAGCTTTTCAGAGATGAACACTGAAGCTTTCTTT,NA,NA,TRBV7-8,TRBJ1-1
CATEEGGPAGELFF,TGTGCCACCGAGGAAGGGGGGCCGGCCGGGGAGCTGTTTTTT,NA,NA,TRBV10-3,TRBJ2-2
CASSLLSGSSYNEQFF,TGTGCCAGCAGCCTACTAAGCGGGAGTTCCTACAATGAGCAGTTCTTC,NA,TRBD2,TRBV9,TRBJ2-1
CASSLGLGGSGNTIYF,TGTGCCAGCAGCTTGGGGTTGGGGGGTAGTGGAAACACCATATATTTT,NA,NA,TRBV5-4,TRBJ1-3
CASSDSYEQYF,TGTGCCAGCAGCGATTCCTACGAGCAGTACTTC,once,NA,TRBV5-6,TRBJ2-7
CASSEGVLATNEKLFF,TGTGCCAGCAGTGAAGGGGTTCTGGCAACTAATGAAAAACTGTTTTTT,once,NA,TRBV6-1,TRBJ1-4
CASSSLGEEETQYF,TGCGCCAGCAGCTCCCTGGGGGAGGAGGAGACCCAGTACTTC,once,NA,TRBV5-1,TRBJ2-5
CASSEQGMDETQYF,TGTGCCAGCAGTGAACAGGGGATGGATGAGACCCAGTACTTC,NA,NA,TRBV2,TRBJ2-5
CASRGYRGRREKLFF,TGCGCCAGCAGGGGATACAGGGGGCGCAGAGAAAAACTGTTTTTT,NA,TRBD1,TRBV4-1,TRBJ1-4
CASSFGQPRTQYF,TGTGCCAGCAGTTTCGGGCAGCCGAGGACCCAGTACTTC,NA,NA,TRBV28,TRBJ2-5
CASSSWTGSRAFF,TGTGCCAGCAGCTCTTGGACAGGGTCGAGAGCTTTCTTT,NA,TRBD1,TRBV7-2,TRBJ1-1
CASRAGGFYEQYF,TGTGCCAGCAGAGCAGGGGGCTTCTACGAGCAGTACTTC,NA,TRBD1,TRBV6-5,TRBJ2-7
CASSTDRASTDTQYF,TGTGCCAGTAGTACAGACAGGGCTAGCACAGATACGCAGTATTTT,NA,TRBD1,TRBV19,TRBJ2-3
CASSTLAGAVDEQFF,TGTGCCAGCAGTACCTTAGCGGGAGCGGTCGATGAGCAGTTCTTC,NA,TRBD2,TRBV28,TRBJ2-1
CASSRGSIRGELFF,TGTGCCAGCAGCCGGGGTTCCATCAGGGGGGAGCTGTTTTTT,NA,NA,TRBV7-3,TRBJ2-2
CASSLEANTEAFF,TGTGCCAGCAGCTTAGAGGCGAACACTGAAGCTTTCTTT,NA,NA,TRBV7-9,TRBJ1-1
CASSIDRVHEQYF,TGTGCCAGCAGTATTGACAGGGTTCACGAGCAGTACTTC,NA,TRBD1,TRBV5-4,TRBJ2-7
CASSIPDRGLQETQYF,TGTGCCAGCAGCATCCCGGACAGAGGTTTACAAGAGACCCAGTACTTC,NA,NA,TRBV21-1,TRBJ2-5
CASSPHQRDHEQYF,TGTGCCAGCTCACCACATCAGAGGGACCACGAGCAGTACTTC,NA,NA,TRBV18,TRBJ2-7
CASSPPDSYNEQFF,TGTGCCAGCAGTCCCCCTGATTCCTACAATGAGCAGTTCTTC,once,NA,TRBV28,TRBJ2-1
CASTLTIDIWSGEQFF,TGTGCCAGCACCTTAACCATCGACATCTGGTCTGGTGAGCAGTTCTTC,NA,NA,TRBV7-8,TRBJ2-1